This T cell receptor (beta chain) derives from a study of CD8+ T cells in alopecia areata. Regarding the study as a whole: Elevated clonality characterized lesional scalp relative to normal scalp, particularly in alopecia totalis/universalis. As there was one nonresponder, how baseline CD8+ expansion relates to response remains uncertain. It was less clear whether patients shared TCRs than it was in mice, possibly because of HLA. Expanded CD8+ clones among the top 100, as well as scalp clonality, were significantly decreased by tofacitinib.

cDNA prepared by RNA extraction and subsequent reverse transcription served as the template for sequencing. TCRdb's copy holds only in-frame clones and misses some; the assay was immunoSEQ multiplex PCR. The repertoire holds some 190,000 clones, with approximately 51% as singletons. A word on this clone: As yet, its antigen is unknown.

The germline V gene has CDR1 SGHVS and CDR2 FNYEAQ. The V gene lost 5 bases and the J gene lost 3 bases, with 11 bases spanning the gap. The CDR3 runs 13 residues. Stated treatment: oral pan-JAK inhibitor, 5-10 mg twice daily. The sample here was CD8+ T cells sorted from blood, taken around week 54, from a patient treated with tofacitinib. The source is a human donor with alopecia areata. The chain combines TRBV7-6 with TRBJ2-7; the D is unclear. This chain's CDR3 is CASSPGPGYEQYF. As DNA, the CDR3 is TGTGCCAGCAGCCCGGGTCCAGGCTACGAGCAGTACTTC.